Each of the 9 T cell receptor beta chains below was sequenced from the same sample in a study of OX40 agonist ivuxolimab in advanced cancers. Here immunoSEQ multiplex PCR was the method, and the copy in TCRdb shows in-frame clones only, minus some. The table has some 120,000 clones, 85% to 95% seen once; the top ten hold 0.8% to 1%. The sample was CD4+ or CD8+ T cells sorted from blood, taken in a trial of the OX40 agonist ivuxolimab. The source is an adult with an advanced solid tumor such as melanoma, head and neck, liver or kidney cancer.

This sequence joins TRBV6-5 and TRBJ1-5; D possibly corresponds to TRBD1 (6 bases). Trimming removed 2 bases at V and 3 bases at J, with 8 bases between. The CDR3 has 14 residues. The germline V gene encodes CDR1 MNHEY and CDR2 SVGAGI. CDR3 sequence (DNA): TGTGCCAGCAGTTACGACAGGACCAATCAGCCCCAGCATTTT. It yields the protein CASSYDRTNQPQHF.

In its sample, this clone was seen once. The chain is built from TRBV9 and TRBJ2-5; 9 bases match TRBD2. The CDR3 contains 15 residues. Trimming cost V 3 bases and J 4 bases; bases outside gene matches: 7. The germline V gene has CDR1 SGDLS and CDR2 YYNGEE. CDR3 bases: TGTGCCAGCAGCGCCCGGACTAGCGCGTCAGAGACCCAGTACTTC. Translated, it gives CASSARTSASETQYF.

This sequence joins TRBV5-6 and TRBJ1-2; 9 bases line up with TRBD1. With 4 bases clipped from V and 4 bases from J, the junction kept 8 bases outside the gene matches. This CDR3 comprises 15 residues. The germline CDR1 and CDR2 sequences are SGHDT and YYEEEE. CDR3 in DNA: TGTGCCAGCAGCCTAGGAACAGGGGGCTTCTATGGCTACACCTTC. Protein sequence: CASSLGTGGFYGYTF.

The chain combines TRBV6-4 with TRBJ2-6, with D perhaps TRBD2 (6 bases). Germline assignment: CDR1 MRHNA and CDR2 SNTAGT. V lost 5 bases and J lost 2, with 13 bases in between. The CDR3 length is 16 residues. CDR3 amino acids: CASSPLGGTGANVLTF. The CDR3 coding sequence is TGTGCCAGCAGTCCTCTGGGAGGCACTGGGGCCAACGTCCTGACTTTC.

V and J are TRBV7-9 and TRBJ2-3, with 9 bases fitting TRBD1. From germline, CDR1 is SEHNR and CDR2 FQNEAQ (reference sequence). The CDR3 covers 16 residues. V was clipped by 5 bases and J by 3 bases; unmatched bases: 9. In nucleotides, the CDR3 is TGTGCCAGCAGCCTACGGGACAGGGAGGGAACAGATACGCAGTATTTT. It encodes CASSLRDREGTDTQYF.

The chain combines TRBV18 with TRBJ2-7, with a tentative D call TRBD2 (5 bases). The V end was cut by 6 bases, the J end by 0 bases, with 12 bases between. From germline, CDR1 is KGHSH and CDR2 LQKENI. CDR3 length: 14 residues. CDR3 region: CASSEGRISYEQYF. The CDR3 DNA sequence: TGTGCCAGCTCCGAGGGCCGAATCTCCTACGAGCAGTACTTC.

The chain has TRBV28 and TRBJ2-2; 7 nucleotides line up with TRBD2. CDR3 length: 13 residues. V was clipped by 4 bases and J by 6 bases; unmatched bases: 2. Germline assignment: CDR1 MDHEN and CDR2 SYDVKM. Here the CDR3 DNA reads TGTGCCAGCAGTTCCACTAGCGCCGGGGAGCTGTTTTTT. This gives the protein CASSSTSAGELFF.

The chain links TRBV28 to TRBJ2-1, with a possible D match to TRBD2 (7 bases). The V end lost 5 bases, the J end lost 2 bases, and 22 bases lay between the germline ends. Per the germline V gene, CDR1 is MDHEN and CDR2 is SYDVKM. This CDR3 comprises 18 residues. CDR3 amino acids: CASSPPPGVAGPYNEQFF. CDR3 DNA sequence: TGTGCCAGCAGTCCACCCCCAGGGGTAGCGGGCCCCTACAATGAGCAGTTCTTC.

This clone was detected only once. The CDR3 DNA reads TGCAGCTCCTCCCCCCAAAGCACAGATACGCAGTATTTT. Translating gives CSSSPQSTDTQYF. The chain combines TRBV29-1 with TRBJ2-3; no clear D gene. The CDR3 is made up of 13 amino acids. In germline, CDR1 is SQVTM, CDR2 ANQGSEA. V lost 8 bases, J lost 0 bases, and 12 bases lay in between.